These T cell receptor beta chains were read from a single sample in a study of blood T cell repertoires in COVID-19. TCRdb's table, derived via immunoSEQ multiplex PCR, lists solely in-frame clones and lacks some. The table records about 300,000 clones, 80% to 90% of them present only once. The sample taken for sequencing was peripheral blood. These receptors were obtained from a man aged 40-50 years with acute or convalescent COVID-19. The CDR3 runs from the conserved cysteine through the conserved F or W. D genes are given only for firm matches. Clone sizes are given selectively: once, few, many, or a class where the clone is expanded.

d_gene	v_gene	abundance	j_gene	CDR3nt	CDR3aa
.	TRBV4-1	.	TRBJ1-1	TGCGCCAGCAGCCAGGGAGGGAGGACCCGGAACACTGAAGCTTTCTTT	CASSQGGRTRNTEAFF
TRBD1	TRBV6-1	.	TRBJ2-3	TGTGCCAGCAGTGAAACCCCAGGGACAGGGACAGATACGCAGTATTTT	CASSETPGTGTDTQYF
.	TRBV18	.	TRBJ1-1	TGTGCCAGCTCTCGCAACGGTTTCGGTGAAGCTTTCTTT	CASSRNGFGEAFF
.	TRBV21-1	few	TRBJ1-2	TGTGCCAGCCGAGAGTTCGACTATGGCTACACCTTC	CASREFDYGYTF
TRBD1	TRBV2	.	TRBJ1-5	TGTGCCAGCTCCGGGACAGGTTCTTGGCCCCAGCATTTT	CASSGTGSWPQHF
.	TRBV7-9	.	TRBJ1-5	TGTGCCAGCAGCTTAGGGGCCTATCAGCCCCAGCATTTT	CASSLGAYQPQHF
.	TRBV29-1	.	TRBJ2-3	TGCAGCGTGGCTGCTGGGCAGGCCATGGCAGATACGCAGTATTTT	CSVAAGQAMADTQYF
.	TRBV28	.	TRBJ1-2	TGTGCCAGCAGTCTGGGGGGGAGGTATGGCTACACCTTC	CASSLGGRYGYTF
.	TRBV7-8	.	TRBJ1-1	TGTGCCAGCAGCCTTGCGGGGGGGTACGATGAAGCTTTCTTT	CASSLAGGYDEAFF
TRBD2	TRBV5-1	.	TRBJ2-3	TGCGCCAGCAGCTTGTTGACAGATGCGGGGGCAGATACGCAGTATTTT	CASSLLTDAGADTQYF
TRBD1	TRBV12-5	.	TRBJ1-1	TGTGCTAGTGGTTTGGGGACAGGGGCCCCGATGAACACTGAAGCTTTCTTT	CASGLGTGAPMNTEAFF
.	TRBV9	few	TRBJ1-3	TGTGCCAGCTCCGGGTCCTTTGGAAACACCATATATTTT	CASSGSFGNTIYF
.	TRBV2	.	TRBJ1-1	TGTGCCAGCAGTGGCGAGAACACTGAAGCTTTCTTT	CASSGENTEAFF
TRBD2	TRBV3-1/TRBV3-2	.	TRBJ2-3	TGTGCCAGCAGCCGACTAGCGGGGGAGACAGATACGCAGTATTTT	CASSRLAGETDTQYF
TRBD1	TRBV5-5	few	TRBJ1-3	TGTGCCAGCAGCTTGGACGACAGGGCCGGAAACACCATATATTTT	CASSLDDRAGNTIYF
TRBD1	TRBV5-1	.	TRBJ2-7	TGCGCCAGCAGCCTCCAGGGGACAGGGGTATACGAGCAGTACTTC	CASSLQGTGVYEQYF
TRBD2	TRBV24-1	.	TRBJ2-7	TGTGCCACCAGTGTCCAGCGGGACGGGGCCTCCTACGAGCAGTACTTC	CATSVQRDGASYEQYF
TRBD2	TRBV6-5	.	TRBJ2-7	TGTGCCACCTCGGGAGGGGCCTACGAGCAGTACTTC	CATSGGAYEQYF
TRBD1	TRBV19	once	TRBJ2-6	TGTGCCACCTGCTGGCGGGGACAGGGGGCGTCAGGGGCCAACGTCCTGACTTTC	CATCWRGQGASGANVLTF
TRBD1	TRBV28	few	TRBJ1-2	TGTGCCAGCAGTTCGGGACAGTCTAACTATGGCTACACCTTC	CASSSGQSNYGYTF
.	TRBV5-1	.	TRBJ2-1	TGCACCAGCAGCCTCGGAGGTCTCAATGAGCAGTTCTTC	CTSSLGGLNEQFF
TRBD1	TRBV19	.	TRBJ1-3	TGTGCCAGCTCCTCAGGGGGCACGGGAGGAAACACCATATATTTT	CASSSGGTGGNTIYF
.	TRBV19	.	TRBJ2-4	TGTGCCAGTAGTATAGTCCCTGACAGGTCACTAGCCAAAAACATTCAGTACTTC	CASSIVPDRSLAKNIQYF
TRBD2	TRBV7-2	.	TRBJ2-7	TGTGCCAGCAGCTTATTAGCGGGGGGTACCTACGAGCAGTACTTC	CASSLLAGGTYEQYF
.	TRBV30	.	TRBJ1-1	TGTGCCTGGAGTGAGATGCCCCCAGAGGGAGACACTGAAGCTTTCTTT	CAWSEMPPEGDTEAFF
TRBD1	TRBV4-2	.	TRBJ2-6	TGTGCCAGCAGCCAAGGACAGGGGACTGGGGCCAACGTCCTGACTTTC	CASSQGQGTGANVLTF
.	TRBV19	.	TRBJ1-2	TGTGCCAGTAGTAAACGTGGAGCCTTCTATGGCTACACCTTC	CASSKRGAFYGYTF
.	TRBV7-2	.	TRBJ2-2	TGTGCCAGCAGCTTGACTCCCTCCTACGGGGAGCTGTTTTTT	CASSLTPSYGELFF
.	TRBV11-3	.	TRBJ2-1	TGTGCCAGCAGCCAGAACAATGAGCAGTTCTTC	CASSQNNEQFF
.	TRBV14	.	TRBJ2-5	TGTGCCAGCAGCCAAGATCTAGGGAGTACCCAAGGAGAGACCCAGTACTTC	CASSQDLGSTQGETQYF
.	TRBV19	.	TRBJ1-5	TGTGCCAGTAGTATGAGGGCAGGCTCACAACAGCCCCAGCATTTT	CASSMRAGSQQPQHF